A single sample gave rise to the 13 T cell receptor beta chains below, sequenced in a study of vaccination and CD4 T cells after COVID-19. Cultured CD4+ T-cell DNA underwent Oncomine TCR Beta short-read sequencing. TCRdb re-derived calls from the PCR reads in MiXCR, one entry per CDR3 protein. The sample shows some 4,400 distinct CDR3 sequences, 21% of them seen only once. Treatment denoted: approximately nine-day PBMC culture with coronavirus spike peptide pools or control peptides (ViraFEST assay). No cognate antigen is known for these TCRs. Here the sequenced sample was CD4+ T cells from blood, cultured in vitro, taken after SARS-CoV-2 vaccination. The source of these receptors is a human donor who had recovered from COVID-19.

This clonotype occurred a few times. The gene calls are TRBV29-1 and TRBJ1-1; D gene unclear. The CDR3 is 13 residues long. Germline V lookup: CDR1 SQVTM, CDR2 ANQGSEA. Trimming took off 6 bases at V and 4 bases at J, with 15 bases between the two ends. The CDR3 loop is CSVMDGKGTEAFF. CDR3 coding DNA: TGCAGCGTGATGGACGGAAAGGGCACTGAAGCTTTCTTT.

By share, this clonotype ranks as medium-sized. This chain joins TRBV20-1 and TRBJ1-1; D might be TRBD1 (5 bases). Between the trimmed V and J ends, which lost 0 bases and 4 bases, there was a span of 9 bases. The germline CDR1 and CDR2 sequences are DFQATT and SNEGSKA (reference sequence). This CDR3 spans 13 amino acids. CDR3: CSAREGERTEAFF. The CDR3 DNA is TGCAGTGCTAGAGAGGGGGAGCGCACTGAAGCTTTCTTT.

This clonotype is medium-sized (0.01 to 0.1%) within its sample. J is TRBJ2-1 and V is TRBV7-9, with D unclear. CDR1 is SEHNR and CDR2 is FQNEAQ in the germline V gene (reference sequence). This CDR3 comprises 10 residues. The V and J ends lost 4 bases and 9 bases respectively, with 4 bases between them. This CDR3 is CASSSGEQFF. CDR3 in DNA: TGTGCCAGCAGCTCGGGTGAGCAGTTCTTC.

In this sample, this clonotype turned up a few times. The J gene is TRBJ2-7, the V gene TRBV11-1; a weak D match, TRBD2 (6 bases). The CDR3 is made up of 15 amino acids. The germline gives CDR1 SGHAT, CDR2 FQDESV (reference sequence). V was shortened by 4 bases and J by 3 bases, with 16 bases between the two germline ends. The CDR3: CASSYPQGLHYEQYF. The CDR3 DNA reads TGTGCCAGCAGCTACCCCCAGGGACTTCACTACGAGCAGTACTTC.

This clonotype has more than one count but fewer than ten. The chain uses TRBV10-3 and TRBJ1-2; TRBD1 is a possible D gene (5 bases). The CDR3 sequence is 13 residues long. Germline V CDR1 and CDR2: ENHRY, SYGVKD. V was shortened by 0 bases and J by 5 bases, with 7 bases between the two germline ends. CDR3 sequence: CAISESTEYGYTF. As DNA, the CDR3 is TGTGCCATCAGTGAGTCGACAGAGTATGGCTACACCTTC.

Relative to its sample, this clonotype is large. CDR3 in amino acids: CASSYSKETQYF. CDR3 sequence (DNA): TGTGCCAGCAGTTACTCGAAAGAGACCCAGTACTTC. The J gene is TRBJ2-5, the V gene TRBV6-5; no clear D. This CDR3 is 12 amino acids long. V was trimmed by 0 bases and J by 3 bases, leaving 2 bases between them. Germline loops: CDR1 MNHEY, CDR2 SVGAGI.

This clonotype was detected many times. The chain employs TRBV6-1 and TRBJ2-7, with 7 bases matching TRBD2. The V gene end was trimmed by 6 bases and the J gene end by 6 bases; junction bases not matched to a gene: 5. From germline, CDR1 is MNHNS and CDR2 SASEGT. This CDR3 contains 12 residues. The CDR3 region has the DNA TGTGCCAGCAGCTCTAGCGGCAGCGAGCAGTACTTC. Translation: CASSSSGSEQYF.

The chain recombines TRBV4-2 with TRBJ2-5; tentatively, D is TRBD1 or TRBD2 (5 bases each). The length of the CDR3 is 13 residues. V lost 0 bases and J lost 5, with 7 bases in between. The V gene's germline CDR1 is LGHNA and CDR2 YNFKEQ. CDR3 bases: TGTGCCAGCAGCCAAGAGAGGGGCGAGACCCAGTACTTC. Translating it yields CASSQERGETQYF.

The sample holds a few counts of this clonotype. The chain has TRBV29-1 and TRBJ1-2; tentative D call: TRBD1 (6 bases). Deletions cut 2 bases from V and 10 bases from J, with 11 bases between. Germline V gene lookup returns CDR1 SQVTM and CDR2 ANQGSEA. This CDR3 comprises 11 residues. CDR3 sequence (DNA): TGCAGCGTTGAATCTACAGGGACCTACACCTTC. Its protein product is CSVESTGTYTF. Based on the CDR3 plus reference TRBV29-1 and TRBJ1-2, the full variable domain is SAVISQKPSRDICQRGTSLTIQCQVDSQVTMMFWYRQQPGQSLTLIATANQGSEATYESGFVIDKFPISRPNLTFSTLTVSNMSPEDSSIYLCSVESTGTYTFGSGTRLTVV.

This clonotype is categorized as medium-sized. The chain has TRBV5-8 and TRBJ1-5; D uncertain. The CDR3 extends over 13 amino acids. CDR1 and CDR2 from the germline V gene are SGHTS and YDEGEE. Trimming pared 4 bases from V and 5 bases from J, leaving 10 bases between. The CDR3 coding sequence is TGTGCCAGCAGCCCAGGATCTTATCAGCCCCAGCATTTT. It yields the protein CASSPGSYQPQHF.

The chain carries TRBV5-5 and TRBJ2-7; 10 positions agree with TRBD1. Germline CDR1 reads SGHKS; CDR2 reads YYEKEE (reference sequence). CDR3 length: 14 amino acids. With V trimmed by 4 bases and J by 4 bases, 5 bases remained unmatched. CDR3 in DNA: TGTGCCAGCAGCCCGGGACAGGGGAAGTACGAGCAGTACTTC. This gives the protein CASSPGQGKYEQYF.

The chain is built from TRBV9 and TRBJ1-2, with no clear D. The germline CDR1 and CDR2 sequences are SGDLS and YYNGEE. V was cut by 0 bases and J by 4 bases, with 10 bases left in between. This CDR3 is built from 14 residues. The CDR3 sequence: CASSVARSAYGYTF. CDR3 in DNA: TGTGCCAGCAGCGTAGCTCGGTCAGCCTATGGCTACACCTTC.

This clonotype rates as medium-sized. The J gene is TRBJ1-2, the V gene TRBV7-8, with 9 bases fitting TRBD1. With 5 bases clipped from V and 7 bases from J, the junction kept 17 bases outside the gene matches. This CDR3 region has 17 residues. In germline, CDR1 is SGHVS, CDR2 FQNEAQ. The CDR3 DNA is TGTGCCAGCAGCAGCCGGGACAGGGAGTGGGGTAAAGGTGGCTACACCTTC. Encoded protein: CASSSRDREWGKGGYTF.